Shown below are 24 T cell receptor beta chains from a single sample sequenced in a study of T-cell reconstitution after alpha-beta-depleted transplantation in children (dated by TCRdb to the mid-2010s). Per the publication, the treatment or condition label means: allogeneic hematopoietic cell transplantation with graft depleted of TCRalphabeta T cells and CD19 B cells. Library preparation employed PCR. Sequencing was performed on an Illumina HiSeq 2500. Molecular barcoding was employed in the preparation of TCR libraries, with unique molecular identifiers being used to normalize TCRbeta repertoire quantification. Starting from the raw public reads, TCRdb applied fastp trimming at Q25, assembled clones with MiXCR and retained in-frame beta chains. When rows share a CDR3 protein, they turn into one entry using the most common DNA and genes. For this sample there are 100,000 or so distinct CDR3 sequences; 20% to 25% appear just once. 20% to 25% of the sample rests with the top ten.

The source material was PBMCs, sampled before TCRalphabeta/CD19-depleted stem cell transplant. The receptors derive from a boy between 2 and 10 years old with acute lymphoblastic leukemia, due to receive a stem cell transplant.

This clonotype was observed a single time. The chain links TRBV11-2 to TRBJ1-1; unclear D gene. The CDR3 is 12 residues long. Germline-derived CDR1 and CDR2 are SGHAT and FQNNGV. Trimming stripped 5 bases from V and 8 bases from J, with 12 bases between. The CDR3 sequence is CASSRYAREAFF. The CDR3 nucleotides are TGTGCCAGCAGCCGATACGCCAGGGAAGCTTTCTTT.

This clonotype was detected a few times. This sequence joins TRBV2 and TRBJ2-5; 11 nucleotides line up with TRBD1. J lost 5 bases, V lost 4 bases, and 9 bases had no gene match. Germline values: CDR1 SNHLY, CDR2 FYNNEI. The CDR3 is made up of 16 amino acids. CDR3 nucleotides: TGTGCCAGCAGTGGGAGGCGGACAGGGGGCCGGGAGACCCAGTACTTC. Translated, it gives CASSGRRTGGRETQYF.

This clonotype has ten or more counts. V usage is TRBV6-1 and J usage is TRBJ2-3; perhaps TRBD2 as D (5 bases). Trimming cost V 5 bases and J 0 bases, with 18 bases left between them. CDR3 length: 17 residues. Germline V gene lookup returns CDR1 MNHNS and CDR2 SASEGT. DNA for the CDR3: TGTGCCAGCAGTCTCGGATTATCGGGATTCAGCACAGATACGCAGTATTTT. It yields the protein CASSLGLSGFSTDTQYF.

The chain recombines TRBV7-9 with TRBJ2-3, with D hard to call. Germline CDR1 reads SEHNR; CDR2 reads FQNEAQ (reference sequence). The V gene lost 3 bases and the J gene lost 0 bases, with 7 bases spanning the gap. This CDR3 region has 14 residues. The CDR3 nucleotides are TGTGCCAGCAGCTTTCAGGTCAGCACAGATACGCAGTATTTT. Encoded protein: CASSFQVSTDTQYF.

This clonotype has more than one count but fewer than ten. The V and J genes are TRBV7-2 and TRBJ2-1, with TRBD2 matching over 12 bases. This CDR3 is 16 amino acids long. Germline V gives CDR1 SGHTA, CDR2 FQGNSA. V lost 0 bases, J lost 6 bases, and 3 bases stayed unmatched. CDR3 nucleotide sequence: TGTGCCAGCAGCTTAGCGCTGACTAGCGGGAGCAATGAGCAGTTCTTC. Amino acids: CASSLALTSGSNEQFF.

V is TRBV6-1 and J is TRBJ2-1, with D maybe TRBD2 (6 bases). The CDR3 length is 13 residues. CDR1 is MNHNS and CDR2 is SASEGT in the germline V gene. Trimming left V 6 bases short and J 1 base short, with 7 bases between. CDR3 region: CASRLASYNEQFF. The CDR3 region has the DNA TGTGCCAGCAGGCTAGCGTCCTACAATGAGCAGTTCTTC.

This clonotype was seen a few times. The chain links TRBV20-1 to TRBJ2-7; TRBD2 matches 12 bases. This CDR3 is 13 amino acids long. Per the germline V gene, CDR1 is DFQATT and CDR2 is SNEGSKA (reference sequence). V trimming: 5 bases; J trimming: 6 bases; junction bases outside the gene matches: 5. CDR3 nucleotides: TGCAGTGCTCCGACTAGCGGGAGAGTCGAGCAGTACTTC. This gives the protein CSAPTSGRVEQYF.

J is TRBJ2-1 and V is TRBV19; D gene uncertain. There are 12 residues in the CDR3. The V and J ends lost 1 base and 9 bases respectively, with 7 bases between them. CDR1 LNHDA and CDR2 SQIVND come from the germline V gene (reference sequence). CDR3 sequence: CASSIGPGEQFF. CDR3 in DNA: TGTGCCAGTAGTATAGGCCCTGGTGAGCAGTTCTTC. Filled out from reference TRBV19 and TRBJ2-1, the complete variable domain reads DGGITQSPKYLFRKEGQNVTLSCEQNLNHDAMYWYRQDPGQGLRLIYYSQIVNDFQKGDIAEGYSVSREKKESFPLTVTSAQKNPTAFYLCASSIGPGEQFFGPGTRLTVL.

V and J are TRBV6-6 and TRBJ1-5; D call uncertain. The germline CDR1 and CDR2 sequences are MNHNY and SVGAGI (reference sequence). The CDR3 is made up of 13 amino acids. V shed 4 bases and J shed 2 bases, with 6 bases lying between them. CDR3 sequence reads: CASSWWGNQPQHF. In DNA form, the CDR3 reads TGTGCCAGCAGTTGGTGGGGCAATCAGCCCCAGCATTTT.

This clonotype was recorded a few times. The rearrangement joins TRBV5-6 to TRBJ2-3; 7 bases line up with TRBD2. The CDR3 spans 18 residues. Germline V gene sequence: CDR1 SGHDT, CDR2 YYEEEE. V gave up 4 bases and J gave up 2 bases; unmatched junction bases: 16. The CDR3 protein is CASSPELAEGPFTDTQYF. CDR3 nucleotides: TGTGCCAGCAGCCCGGAGCTAGCGGAGGGTCCCTTCACAGATACGCAGTATTTT.

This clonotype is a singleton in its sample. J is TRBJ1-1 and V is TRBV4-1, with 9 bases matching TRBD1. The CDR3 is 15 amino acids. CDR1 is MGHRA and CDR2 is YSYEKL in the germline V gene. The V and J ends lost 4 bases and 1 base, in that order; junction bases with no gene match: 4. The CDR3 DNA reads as TGCGCCAGCAGCCGGGGGGACAGGGCGAACACTGAAGCTTTCTTT. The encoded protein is CASSRGDRANTEAFF.

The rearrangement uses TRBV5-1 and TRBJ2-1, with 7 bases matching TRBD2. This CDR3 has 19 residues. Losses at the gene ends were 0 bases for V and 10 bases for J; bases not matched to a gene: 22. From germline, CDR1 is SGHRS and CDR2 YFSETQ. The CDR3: CASSLASSGGAKARDEQFF. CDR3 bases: TGCGCCAGCAGCTTGGCGTCTAGCGGAGGGGCCAAGGCTCGGGACGAGCAGTTCTTC.

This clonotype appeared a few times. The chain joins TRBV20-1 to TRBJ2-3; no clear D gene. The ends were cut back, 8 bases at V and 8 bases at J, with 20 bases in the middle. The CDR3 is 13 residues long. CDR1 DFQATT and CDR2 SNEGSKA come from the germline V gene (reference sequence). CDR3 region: CSYLVGRRGTQYF. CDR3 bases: TGCAGTTACCTGGTCGGGCGGCGCGGTACGCAGTATTTT.

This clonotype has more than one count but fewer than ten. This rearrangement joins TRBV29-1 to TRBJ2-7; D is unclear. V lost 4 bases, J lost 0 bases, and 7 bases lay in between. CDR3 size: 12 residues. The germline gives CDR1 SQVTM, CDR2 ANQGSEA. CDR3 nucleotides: TGCAGCGTTGTCGGTAGCTCCTACGAGCAGTACTTC. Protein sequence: CSVVGSSYEQYF.

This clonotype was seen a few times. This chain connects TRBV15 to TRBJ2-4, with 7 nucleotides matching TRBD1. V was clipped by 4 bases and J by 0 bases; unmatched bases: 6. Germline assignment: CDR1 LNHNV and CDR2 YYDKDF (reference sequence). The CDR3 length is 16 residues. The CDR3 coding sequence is TGTGCCACCAGCACGGACAGGACGGTAGCCAAAAACATTCAGTACTTC. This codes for CATSTDRTVAKNIQYF.

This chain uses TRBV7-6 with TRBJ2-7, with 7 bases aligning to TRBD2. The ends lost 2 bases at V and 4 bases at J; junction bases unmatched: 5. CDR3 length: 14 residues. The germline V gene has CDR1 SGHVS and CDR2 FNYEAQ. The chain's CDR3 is CASSLLAGEYEQYF. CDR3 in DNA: TGTGCCAGCAGCTTATTGGCGGGAGAATACGAGCAGTACTTC.

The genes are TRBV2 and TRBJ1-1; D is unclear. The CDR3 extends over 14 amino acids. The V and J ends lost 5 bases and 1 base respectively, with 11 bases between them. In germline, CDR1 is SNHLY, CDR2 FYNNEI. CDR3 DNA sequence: TGTGCCAGCAGTCTGCCACGAGAGAACACTGAAGCTTTCTTT. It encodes CASSLPRENTEAFF.

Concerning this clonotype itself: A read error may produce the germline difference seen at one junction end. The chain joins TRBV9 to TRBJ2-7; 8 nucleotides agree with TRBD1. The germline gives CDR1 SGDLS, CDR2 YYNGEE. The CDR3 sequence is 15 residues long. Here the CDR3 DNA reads TGTGCCAGCAGCGTAGGCGGAGGACAGGGAAGTGAGATTTTCTTC. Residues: CASSVGGGQGSEIFF.

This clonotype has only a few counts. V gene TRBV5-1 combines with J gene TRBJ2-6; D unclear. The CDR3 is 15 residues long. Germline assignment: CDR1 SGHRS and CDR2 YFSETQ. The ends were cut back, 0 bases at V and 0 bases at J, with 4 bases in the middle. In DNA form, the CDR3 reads TGCGCCAGCAGCTTGGGGGCCTCTGGGGCCAACGTCCTGACTTTC. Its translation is CASSLGASGANVLTF.

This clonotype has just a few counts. CDR3 nucleotides: TGTGCCAGCAGTTTGGCTAGCGGGACCTTCACAGATACGCAGTATTTT. Protein: CASSLASGTFTDTQYF. V and J are TRBV7-2 and TRBJ2-3; 9 nucleotides line up with TRBD2. V dropped 6 bases and J dropped 2; count of bases not matched to a gene: 9. From germline, CDR1 is SGHTA and CDR2 FQGNSA. The CDR3 totals 16 residues. Filled out from reference TRBV7-2 and TRBJ2-3, the complete variable domain reads GAGVSQSPSNKVTEKGKDVELRCDPISGHTALYWYRQSLGQGLEFLIYFQGNSAPDKSGLPSDRFSAERTGGSVSTLTIQRTQQEDSAVYLCASSLASGTFTDTQYFGPGTRLTVL.

CDR3 DNA: TGCAGTGCTCGACTAGCGGGGTCCTACGAGCAGTACTTC. It encodes CSARLAGSYEQYF. The rearrangement links TRBV20-1 to TRBJ2-7; 11 bases align to TRBD2. This CDR3 is built from 13 residues. The V segment lost 5 bases and the J segment 1 base; nucleotides outside the gene matches: 1. Germline loops: CDR1 DFQATT, CDR2 SNEGSKA (reference sequence).

CDR3 amino acids: CASSYMTPHNEKLFF. CDR3 bases: TGTGCCAGCAGTTACATGACACCTCATAATGAAAAACTGTTTTTT. V and J are TRBV6-5 and TRBJ1-4; D uncertain. The V gene lost 2 bases and the J gene lost 4 bases, with 11 bases spanning the gap. Germline V gene sequence: CDR1 MNHEY, CDR2 SVGAGI. CDR3 length equals 15 residues.

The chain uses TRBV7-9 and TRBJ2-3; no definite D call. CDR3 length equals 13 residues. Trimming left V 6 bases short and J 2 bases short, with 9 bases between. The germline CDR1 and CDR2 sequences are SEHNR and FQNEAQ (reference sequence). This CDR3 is CASSVYNTDTQYF. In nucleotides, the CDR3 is TGTGCCAGCAGTGTCTACAACACAGATACGCAGTATTTT.

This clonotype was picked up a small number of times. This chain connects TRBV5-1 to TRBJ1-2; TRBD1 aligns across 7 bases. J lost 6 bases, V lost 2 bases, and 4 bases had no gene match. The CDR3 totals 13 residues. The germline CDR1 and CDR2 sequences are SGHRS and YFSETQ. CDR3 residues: CASSLGTADGYTF. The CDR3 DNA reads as TGCGCCAGCAGCTTAGGGACAGCGGATGGCTACACCTTC.